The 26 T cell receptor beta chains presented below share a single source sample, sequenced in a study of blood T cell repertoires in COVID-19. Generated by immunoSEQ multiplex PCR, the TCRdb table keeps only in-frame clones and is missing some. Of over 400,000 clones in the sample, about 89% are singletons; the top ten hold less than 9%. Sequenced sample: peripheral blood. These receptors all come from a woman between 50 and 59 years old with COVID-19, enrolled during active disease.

Written as DNA, the CDR3 is TGTGCCAGCAGTGAGACCCCGCGGGGTGATCAGCCCCAGCATTTT. Amino acid sequence: CASSETPRGDQPQHF. The chain carries TRBV6-1 and TRBJ1-5; D uncertain. Between the trimmed V and J ends, which lost 3 bases and 5 bases, there was a span of 14 bases. The length of the CDR3 is 15 residues. Germline loops: CDR1 MNHNS, CDR2 SASEGT.

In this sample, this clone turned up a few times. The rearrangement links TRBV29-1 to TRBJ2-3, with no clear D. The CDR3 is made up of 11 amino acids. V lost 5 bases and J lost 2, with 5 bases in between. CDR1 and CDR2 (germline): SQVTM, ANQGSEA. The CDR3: CSVQNTDTQYF. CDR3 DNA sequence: TGCAGCGTTCAGAACACAGATACGCAGTATTTT.

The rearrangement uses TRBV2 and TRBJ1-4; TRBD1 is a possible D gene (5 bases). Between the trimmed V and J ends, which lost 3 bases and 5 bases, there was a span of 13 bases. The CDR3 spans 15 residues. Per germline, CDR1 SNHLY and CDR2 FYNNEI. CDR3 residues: CASSDRAKVNEKLFF. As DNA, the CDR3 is TGTGCCAGCAGTGACAGGGCGAAGGTGAATGAAAAACTGTTTTTT.

The CDR3 region has the DNA TGTGCCAGCAGTTCCCCCAGCCGGGGGGGGCAAGAGACCCAGTACTTC. As protein: CASSSPSRGGQETQYF. The chain links TRBV28 to TRBJ2-5; TRBD2 matches at 8 bases. Germline values: CDR1 MDHEN, CDR2 SYDVKM. V shed 4 bases and J 2 bases; nucleotides not matched to a gene: 9. This CDR3 comprises 16 residues. The full variable domain, in which reference TRBV28 and TRBJ2-5 provide the parts outside the CDR3, is DVKVTQSSRYLVKRTGEKVFLECVQDMDHENMFWYRQDPGLGLRLIYFSYDVKMKEKGDIPEGYSVSREKKERFSLILESASTNQTSMYLCASSSPSRGGQETQYFGPGTRLLVL.

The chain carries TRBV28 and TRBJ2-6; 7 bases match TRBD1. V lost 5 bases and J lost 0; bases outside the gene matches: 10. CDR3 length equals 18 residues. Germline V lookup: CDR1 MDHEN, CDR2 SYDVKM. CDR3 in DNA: TGTGCCAGCAGTCCTCGACAGGGTGTGCCCTCTGGGGCCAACGTCCTGACTTTC. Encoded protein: CASSPRQGVPSGANVLTF.

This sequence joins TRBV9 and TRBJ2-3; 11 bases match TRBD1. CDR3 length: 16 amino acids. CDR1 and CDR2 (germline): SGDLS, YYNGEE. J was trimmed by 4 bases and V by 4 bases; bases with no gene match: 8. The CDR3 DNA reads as TGTGCCAGCAGCCCAAGACCGGGACAGGGGGCAGATACGCAGTATTTT. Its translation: CASSPRPGQGADTQYF.

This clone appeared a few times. CDR3 amino acids: CASSLAANLNTEAFF. The CDR3 DNA reads TGCGCCAGCAGCTTGGCCGCCAACTTGAACACTGAAGCTTTCTTT. This chain joins TRBV5-1 and TRBJ1-1; D ambiguous. The CDR3 spans 15 residues. The V gene lost 0 bases and the J gene lost 0 bases, with 9 bases spanning the gap. CDR1 and CDR2 from the germline V gene are SGHRS and YFSETQ.

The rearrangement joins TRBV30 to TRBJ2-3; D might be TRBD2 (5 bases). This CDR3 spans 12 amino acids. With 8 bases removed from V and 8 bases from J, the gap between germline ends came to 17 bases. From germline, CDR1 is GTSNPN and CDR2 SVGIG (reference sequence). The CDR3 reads CAAIREGLTQYF. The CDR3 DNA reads TGTGCCGCGATTCGGGAAGGCCTTACGCAGTATTTT.

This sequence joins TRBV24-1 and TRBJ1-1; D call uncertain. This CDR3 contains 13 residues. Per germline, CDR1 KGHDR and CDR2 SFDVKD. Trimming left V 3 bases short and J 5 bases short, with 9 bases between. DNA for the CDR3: TGTGCCACCAGTGATCCGGGGAAAACTGAAGCTTTCTTT. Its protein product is CATSDPGKTEAFF.

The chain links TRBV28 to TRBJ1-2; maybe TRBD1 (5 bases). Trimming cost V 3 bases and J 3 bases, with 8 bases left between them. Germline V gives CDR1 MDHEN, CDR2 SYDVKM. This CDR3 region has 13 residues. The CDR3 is CASSFGGYYGYTF. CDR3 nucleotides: TGTGCCAGCAGTTTCGGGGGGTACTATGGCTACACCTTC.

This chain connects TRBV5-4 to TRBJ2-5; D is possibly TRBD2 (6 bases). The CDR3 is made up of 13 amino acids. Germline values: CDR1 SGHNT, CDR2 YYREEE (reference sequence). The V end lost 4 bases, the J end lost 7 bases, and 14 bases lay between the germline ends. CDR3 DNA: TGTGCCAGCAGCCGGGACGAGGAGGGGACCCAGTACTTC. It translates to CASSRDEEGTQYF. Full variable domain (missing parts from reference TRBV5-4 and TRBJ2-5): ETGVTQSPTHLIKTRGQQVTLRCSSQSGHNTVSWYQQALGQGPQFIFQYYREEENGRGNFPPRFSGLQFPNYSSELNVNALELDDSALYLCASSRDEEGTQYFGPGTRLLVL.

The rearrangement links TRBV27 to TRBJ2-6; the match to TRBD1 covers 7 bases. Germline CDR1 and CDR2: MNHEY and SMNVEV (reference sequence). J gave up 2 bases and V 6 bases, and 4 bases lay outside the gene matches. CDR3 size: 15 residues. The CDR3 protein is CASRTQGAGANVLTF. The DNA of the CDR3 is TGTGCCAGCAGGACTCAGGGGGCTGGGGCCAACGTCCTGACTTTC.

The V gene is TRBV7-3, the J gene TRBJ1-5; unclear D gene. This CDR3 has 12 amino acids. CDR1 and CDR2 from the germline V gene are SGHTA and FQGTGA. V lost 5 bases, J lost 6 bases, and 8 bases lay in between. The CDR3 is CASSLVCQPQHF. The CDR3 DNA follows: TGTGCCAGCAGCCTTGTGTGTCAGCCCCAGCATTTT.

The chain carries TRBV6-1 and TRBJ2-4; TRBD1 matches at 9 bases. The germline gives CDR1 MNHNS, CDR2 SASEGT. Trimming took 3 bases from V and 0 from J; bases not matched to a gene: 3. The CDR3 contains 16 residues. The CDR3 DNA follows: TGTGCCAGCAGTGAGAACAGGGGGCAAGCCAAAAACATTCAGTACTTC. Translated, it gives CASSENRGQAKNIQYF.

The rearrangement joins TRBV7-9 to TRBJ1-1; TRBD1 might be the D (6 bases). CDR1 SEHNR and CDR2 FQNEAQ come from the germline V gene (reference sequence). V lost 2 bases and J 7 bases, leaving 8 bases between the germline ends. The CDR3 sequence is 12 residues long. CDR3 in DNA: TGTGCCAGCAGCTTAACAGGGTATGAAGCTTTCTTT. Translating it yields CASSLTGYEAFF.

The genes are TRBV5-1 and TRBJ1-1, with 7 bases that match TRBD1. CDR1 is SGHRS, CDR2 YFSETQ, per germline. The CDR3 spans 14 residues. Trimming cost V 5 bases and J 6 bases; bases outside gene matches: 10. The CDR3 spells CASRESRQGAEAFF. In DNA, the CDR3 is TGCGCCAGCAGAGAATCTCGACAGGGCGCTGAAGCTTTCTTT.

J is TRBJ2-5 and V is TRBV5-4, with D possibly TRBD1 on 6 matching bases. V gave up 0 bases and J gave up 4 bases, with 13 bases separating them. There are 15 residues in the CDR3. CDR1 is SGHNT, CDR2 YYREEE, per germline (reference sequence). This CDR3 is CASSLERGGGETQYF. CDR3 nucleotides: TGTGCCAGCAGCTTGGAGAGAGGGGGTGGAGAGACCCAGTACTTC. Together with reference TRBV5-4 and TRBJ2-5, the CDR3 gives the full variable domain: ETGVTQSPTHLIKTRGQQVTLRCSSQSGHNTVSWYQQALGQGPQFIFQYYREEENGRGNFPPRFSGLQFPNYSSELNVNALELDDSALYLCASSLERGGGETQYFGPGTRLLVL.

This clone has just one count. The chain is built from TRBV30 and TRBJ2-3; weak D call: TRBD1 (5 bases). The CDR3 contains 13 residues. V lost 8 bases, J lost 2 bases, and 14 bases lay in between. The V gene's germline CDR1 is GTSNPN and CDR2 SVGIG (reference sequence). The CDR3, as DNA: TGTGCCCGACAGCTAACCTTCACAGATACGCAGTATTTT. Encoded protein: CARQLTFTDTQYF. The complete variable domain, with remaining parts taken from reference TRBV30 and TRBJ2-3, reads SQTIHQWPATLVQPVGSPLSLECTVEGTSNPNLYWYRQAAGRGLQLLFYSVGIGQISSEVPQNLSASRPQDRQFILSSKKLLLSDSGFYLCARQLTFTDTQYFGPGTRLTVL.

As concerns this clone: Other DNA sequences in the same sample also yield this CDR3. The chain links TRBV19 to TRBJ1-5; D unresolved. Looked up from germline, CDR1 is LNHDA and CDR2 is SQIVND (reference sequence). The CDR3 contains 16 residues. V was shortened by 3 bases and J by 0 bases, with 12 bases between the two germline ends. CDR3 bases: TGTGCCAGTAGTATCGCCGGGGTTTATAGCAATCAGCCCCAGCATTTT. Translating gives CASSIAGVYSNQPQHF.

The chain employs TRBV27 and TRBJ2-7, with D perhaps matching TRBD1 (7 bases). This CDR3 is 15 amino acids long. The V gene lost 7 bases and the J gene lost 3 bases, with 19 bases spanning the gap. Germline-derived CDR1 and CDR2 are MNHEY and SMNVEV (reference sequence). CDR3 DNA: TGTGCCAGCATCCCTCATCAGGGGGGAGGCTACGAGCAGTACTTC. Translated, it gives CASIPHQGGGYEQYF.

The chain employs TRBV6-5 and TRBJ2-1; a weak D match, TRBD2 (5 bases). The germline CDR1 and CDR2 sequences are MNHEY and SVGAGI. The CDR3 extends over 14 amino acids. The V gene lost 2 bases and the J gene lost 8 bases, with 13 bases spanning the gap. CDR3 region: CASSYEGPLDEQFF. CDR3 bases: TGTGCCAGCAGTTACGAGGGTCCGTTGGATGAGCAGTTCTTC.

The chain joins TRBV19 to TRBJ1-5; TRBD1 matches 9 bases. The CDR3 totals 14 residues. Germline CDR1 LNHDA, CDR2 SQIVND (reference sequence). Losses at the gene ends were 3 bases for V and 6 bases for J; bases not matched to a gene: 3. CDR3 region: CASSITGGTQPQHF. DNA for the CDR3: TGTGCCAGTAGTATCACAGGGGGCACTCAGCCCCAGCATTTT.

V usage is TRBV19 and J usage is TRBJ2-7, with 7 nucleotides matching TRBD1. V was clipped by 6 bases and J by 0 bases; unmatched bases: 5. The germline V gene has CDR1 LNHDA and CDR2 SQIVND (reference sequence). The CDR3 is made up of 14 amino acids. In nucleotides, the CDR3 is TGTGCCAGTAGGCCGGGACAGCTCTCCTACGAGCAGTACTTC. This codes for CASRPGQLSYEQYF.

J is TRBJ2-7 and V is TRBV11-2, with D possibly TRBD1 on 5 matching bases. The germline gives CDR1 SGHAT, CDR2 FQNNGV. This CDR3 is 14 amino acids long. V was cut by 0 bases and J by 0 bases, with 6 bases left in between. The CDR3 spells CASSLDRVSYEQYF. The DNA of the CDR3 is TGTGCCAGCAGCTTAGACAGGGTCTCCTACGAGCAGTACTTC.

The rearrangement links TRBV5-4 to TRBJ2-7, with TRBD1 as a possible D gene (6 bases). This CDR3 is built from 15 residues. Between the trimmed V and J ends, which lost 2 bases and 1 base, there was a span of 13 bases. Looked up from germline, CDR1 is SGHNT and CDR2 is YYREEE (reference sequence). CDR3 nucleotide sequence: TGTGCCAGCAGCTTAGGAGGACAGCGATCCTACGAGCAGTACTTC. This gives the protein CASSLGGQRSYEQYF.

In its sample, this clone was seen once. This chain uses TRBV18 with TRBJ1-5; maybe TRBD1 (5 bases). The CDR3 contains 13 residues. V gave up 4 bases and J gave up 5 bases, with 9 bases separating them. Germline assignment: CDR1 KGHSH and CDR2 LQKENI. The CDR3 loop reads CASSQGRDQPQHF. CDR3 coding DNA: TGTGCCAGCTCACAGGGGAGGGATCAGCCCCAGCATTTT.